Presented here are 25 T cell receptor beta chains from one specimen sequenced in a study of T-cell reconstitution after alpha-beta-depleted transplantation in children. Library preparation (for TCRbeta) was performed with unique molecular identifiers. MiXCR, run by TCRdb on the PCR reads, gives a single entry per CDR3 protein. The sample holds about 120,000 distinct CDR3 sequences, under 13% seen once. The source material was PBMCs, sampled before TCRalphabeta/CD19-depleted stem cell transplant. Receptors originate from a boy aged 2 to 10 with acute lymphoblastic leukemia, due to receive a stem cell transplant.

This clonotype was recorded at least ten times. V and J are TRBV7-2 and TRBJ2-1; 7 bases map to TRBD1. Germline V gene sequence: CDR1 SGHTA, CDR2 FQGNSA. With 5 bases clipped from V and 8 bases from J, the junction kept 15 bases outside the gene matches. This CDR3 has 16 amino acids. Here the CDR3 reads CASSAPQGVYSHEQFF. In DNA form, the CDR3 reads TGTGCCAGCAGCGCCCCCCAGGGGGTGTATTCACATGAGCAGTTCTTC.

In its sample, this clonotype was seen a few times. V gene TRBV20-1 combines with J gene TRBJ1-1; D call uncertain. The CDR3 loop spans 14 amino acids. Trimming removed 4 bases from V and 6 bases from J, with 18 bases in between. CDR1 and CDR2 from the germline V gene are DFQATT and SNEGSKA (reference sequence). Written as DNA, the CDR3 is TGCAGTGCTAAACTGTCAGTCCCTGGTCCTGAAGCTTTCTTT. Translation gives CSAKLSVPGPEAFF.

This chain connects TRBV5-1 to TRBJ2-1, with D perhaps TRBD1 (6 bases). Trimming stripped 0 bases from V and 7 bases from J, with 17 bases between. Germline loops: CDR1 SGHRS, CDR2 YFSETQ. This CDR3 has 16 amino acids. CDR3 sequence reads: CASSLANRVPLNEQFF. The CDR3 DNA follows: TGCGCCAGCAGCTTGGCCAACAGGGTACCTTTGAATGAGCAGTTCTTC.

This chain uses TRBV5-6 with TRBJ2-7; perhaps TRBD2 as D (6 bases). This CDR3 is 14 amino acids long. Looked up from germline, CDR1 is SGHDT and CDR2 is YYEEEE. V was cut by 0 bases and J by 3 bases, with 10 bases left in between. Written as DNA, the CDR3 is TGTGCCAGCAGCTTGGGTCCCGGGGGCTACGAGCAGTACTTC. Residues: CASSLGPGGYEQYF.

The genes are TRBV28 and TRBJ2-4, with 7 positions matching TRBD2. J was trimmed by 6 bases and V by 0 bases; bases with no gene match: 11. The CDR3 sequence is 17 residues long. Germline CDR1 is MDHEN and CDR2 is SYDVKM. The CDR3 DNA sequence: TGTGCCAGCAGTTTATGGGAGGGAGGGCCTAAGGGAAACATTCAGTACTTC. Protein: CASSLWEGGPKGNIQYF.

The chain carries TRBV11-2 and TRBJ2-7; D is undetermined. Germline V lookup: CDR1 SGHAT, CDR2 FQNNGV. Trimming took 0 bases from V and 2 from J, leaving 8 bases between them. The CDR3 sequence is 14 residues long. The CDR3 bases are TGTGCCAGCAGCTTAGACGGTGGGACCTACGAGCAGTACTTC. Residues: CASSLDGGTYEQYF.

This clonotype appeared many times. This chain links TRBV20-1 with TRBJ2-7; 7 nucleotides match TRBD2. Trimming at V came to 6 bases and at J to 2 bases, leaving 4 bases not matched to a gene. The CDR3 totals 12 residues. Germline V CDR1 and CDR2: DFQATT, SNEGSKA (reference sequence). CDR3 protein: CSATGTTYEQYF. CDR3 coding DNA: TGCAGTGCAACCGGGACTACCTACGAGCAGTACTTC.

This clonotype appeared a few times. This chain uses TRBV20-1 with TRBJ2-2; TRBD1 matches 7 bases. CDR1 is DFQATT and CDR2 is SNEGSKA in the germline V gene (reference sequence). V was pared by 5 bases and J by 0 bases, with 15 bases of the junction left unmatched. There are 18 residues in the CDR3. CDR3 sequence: CSAQRGQGVLTNTGELFF. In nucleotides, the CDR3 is TGCAGTGCTCAAAGGGGGCAGGGGGTTTTGACGAACACCGGGGAGCTGTTTTTT.

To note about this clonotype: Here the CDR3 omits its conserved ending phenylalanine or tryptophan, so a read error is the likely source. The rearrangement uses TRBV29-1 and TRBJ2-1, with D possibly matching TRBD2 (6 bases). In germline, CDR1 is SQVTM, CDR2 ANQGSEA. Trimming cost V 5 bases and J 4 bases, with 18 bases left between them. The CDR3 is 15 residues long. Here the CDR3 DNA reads TGCAGCGTTCCCGGGGAGGCAGGTCGTTACAATGAGCAGTTCTAC. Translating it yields CSVPGEAGRYNEQFY.

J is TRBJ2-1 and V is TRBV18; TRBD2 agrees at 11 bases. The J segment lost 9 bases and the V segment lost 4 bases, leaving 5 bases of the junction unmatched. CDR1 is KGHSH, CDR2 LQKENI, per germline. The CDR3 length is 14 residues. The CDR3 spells CASSLGTSGGEQFF. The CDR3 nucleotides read TGTGCCAGCTCACTCGGGACTAGCGGTGGTGAGCAGTTCTTC.

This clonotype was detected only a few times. The CDR3: CASSEARRTPQHF. The CDR3 DNA reads as TGTGCCAGCAGTGAAGCAAGGAGGACCCCCCAGCATTTT. The rearrangement links TRBV6-1 to TRBJ1-5; unclear D gene. From germline, CDR1 is MNHNS and CDR2 SASEGT. This CDR3 comprises 13 residues. V gave up 0 bases and J gave up 10 bases, with 10 bases separating them.

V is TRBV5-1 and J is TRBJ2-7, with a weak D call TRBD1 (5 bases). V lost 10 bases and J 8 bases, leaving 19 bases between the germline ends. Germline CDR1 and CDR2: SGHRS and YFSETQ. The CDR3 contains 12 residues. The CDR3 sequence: CASSRPGFKQYF. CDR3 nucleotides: TGCGCCTCCTCGCGCCCAGGGTTTAAGCAGTACTTC.

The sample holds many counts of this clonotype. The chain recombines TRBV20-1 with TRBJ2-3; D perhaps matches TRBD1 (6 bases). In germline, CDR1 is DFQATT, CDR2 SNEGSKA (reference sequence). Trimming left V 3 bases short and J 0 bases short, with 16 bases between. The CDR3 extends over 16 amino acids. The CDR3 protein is CSARGARVRSTDTQYF. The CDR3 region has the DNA TGCAGTGCTAGGGGGGCCCGTGTACGCAGCACAGATACGCAGTATTTT.

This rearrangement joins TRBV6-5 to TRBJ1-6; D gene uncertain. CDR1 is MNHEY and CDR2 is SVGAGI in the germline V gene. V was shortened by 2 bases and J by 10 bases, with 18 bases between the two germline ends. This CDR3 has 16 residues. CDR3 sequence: CASSYEQSGVWSPLHF. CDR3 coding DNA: TGTGCCAGCAGTTACGAGCAGTCCGGTGTTTGGTCACCCCTCCACTTT.

CDR3 in DNA: TGTGCCAGCAGCCAACTACAAACAGATACGCAGTATTTT. Translated: CASSQLQTDTQYF. The chain links TRBV14 to TRBJ2-3; D remains unclear. V lost 2 bases to trimming and J lost 3 bases, with 6 bases between them. Germline loops: CDR1 SGHDN, CDR2 FVKESK. CDR3 length: 13 residues. Supplemented by reference TRBV14 and TRBJ2-3, the full variable domain reads EAGVTQFPSHSVIEKGQTVTLRCDPISGHDNLYWYRRVMGKEIKFLLHFVKESKQDESGMPNNRFLAERTGGTYSTLKVQPAELEDSGVYFCASSQLQTDTQYFGPGTRLTVL.

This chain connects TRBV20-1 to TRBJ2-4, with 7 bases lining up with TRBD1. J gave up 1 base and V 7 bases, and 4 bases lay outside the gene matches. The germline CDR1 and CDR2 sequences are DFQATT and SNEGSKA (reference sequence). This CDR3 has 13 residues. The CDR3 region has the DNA TGCAGTGGCAGGGGGTGGGCCAAAAACATTCAGTACTTC. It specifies CSGRGWAKNIQYF.

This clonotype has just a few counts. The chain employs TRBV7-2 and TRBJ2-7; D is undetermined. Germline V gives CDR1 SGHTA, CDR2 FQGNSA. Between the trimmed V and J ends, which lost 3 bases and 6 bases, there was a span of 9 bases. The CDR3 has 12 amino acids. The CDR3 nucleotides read TGTGCCAGCAGCTTCCGGGTGCGCGAGCAGTACTTC. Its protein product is CASSFRVREQYF.

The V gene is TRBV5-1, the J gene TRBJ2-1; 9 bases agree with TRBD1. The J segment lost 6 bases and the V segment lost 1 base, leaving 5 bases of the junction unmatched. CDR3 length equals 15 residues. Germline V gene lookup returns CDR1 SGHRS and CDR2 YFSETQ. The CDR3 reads CASSLHGQGRNEQFF. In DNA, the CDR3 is TGCGCCAGCAGCTTGCACGGACAGGGGCGCAATGAGCAGTTCTTC.

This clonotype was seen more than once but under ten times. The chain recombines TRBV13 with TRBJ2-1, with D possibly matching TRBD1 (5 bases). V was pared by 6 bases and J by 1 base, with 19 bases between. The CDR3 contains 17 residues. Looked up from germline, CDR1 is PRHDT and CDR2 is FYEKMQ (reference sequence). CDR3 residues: CASRALGAAGSYNEQFF. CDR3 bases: TGTGCCAGCAGAGCTTTAGGGGCAGCCGGATCCTACAATGAGCAGTTCTTC.

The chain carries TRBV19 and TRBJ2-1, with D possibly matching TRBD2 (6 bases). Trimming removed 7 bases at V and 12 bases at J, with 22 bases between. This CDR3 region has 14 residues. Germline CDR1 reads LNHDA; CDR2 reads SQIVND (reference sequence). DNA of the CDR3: TGTGCCAGTACATGGGGATCCGGGGGACTGAGGCAGTTCTTC. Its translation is CASTWGSGGLRQFF.

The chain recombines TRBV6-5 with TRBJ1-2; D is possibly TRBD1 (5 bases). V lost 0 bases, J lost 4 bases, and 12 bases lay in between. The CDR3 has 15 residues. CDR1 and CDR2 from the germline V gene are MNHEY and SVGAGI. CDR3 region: CASSYSGTEFYGYTF. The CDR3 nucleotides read TGTGCCAGCAGTTACTCGGGGACGGAGTTCTATGGCTACACCTTC.

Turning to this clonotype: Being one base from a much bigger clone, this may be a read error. The CDR3 loop is CSAREREHGQFF. In DNA form, the CDR3 reads TGCAGTGCTAGAGAGCGGGAGCATGGGCAGTTCTTC. The rearrangement joins TRBV20-1 to TRBJ2-1; 7 bases align to TRBD2. The ends lost 0 bases at V and 12 bases at J; junction bases unmatched: 5. Germline V CDR1 and CDR2: DFQATT, SNEGSKA (reference sequence). This CDR3 has 12 amino acids.

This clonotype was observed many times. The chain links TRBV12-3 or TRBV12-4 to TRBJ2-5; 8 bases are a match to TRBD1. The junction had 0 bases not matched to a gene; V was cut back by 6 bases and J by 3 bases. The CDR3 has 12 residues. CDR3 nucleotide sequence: TGTGCCAGCAGGACAGGGGAAGAGACCCAGTACTTC. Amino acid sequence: CASRTGEETQYF.

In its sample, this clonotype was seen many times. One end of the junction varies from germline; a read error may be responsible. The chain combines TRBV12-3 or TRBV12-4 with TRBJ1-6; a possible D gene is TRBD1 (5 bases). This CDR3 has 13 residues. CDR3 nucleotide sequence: TGTGCCAGCAGCTTAGCGACAGACGCACCCCTCCACTTT. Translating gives CASSLATDAPLHF.

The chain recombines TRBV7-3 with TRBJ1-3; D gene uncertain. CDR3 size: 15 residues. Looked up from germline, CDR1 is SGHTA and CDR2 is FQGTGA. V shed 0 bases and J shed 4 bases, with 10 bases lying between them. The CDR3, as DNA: TGTGCCAGCAGCTTAACCCCGGTCGCAGGAAACACCATATATTTT. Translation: CASSLTPVAGNTIYF.